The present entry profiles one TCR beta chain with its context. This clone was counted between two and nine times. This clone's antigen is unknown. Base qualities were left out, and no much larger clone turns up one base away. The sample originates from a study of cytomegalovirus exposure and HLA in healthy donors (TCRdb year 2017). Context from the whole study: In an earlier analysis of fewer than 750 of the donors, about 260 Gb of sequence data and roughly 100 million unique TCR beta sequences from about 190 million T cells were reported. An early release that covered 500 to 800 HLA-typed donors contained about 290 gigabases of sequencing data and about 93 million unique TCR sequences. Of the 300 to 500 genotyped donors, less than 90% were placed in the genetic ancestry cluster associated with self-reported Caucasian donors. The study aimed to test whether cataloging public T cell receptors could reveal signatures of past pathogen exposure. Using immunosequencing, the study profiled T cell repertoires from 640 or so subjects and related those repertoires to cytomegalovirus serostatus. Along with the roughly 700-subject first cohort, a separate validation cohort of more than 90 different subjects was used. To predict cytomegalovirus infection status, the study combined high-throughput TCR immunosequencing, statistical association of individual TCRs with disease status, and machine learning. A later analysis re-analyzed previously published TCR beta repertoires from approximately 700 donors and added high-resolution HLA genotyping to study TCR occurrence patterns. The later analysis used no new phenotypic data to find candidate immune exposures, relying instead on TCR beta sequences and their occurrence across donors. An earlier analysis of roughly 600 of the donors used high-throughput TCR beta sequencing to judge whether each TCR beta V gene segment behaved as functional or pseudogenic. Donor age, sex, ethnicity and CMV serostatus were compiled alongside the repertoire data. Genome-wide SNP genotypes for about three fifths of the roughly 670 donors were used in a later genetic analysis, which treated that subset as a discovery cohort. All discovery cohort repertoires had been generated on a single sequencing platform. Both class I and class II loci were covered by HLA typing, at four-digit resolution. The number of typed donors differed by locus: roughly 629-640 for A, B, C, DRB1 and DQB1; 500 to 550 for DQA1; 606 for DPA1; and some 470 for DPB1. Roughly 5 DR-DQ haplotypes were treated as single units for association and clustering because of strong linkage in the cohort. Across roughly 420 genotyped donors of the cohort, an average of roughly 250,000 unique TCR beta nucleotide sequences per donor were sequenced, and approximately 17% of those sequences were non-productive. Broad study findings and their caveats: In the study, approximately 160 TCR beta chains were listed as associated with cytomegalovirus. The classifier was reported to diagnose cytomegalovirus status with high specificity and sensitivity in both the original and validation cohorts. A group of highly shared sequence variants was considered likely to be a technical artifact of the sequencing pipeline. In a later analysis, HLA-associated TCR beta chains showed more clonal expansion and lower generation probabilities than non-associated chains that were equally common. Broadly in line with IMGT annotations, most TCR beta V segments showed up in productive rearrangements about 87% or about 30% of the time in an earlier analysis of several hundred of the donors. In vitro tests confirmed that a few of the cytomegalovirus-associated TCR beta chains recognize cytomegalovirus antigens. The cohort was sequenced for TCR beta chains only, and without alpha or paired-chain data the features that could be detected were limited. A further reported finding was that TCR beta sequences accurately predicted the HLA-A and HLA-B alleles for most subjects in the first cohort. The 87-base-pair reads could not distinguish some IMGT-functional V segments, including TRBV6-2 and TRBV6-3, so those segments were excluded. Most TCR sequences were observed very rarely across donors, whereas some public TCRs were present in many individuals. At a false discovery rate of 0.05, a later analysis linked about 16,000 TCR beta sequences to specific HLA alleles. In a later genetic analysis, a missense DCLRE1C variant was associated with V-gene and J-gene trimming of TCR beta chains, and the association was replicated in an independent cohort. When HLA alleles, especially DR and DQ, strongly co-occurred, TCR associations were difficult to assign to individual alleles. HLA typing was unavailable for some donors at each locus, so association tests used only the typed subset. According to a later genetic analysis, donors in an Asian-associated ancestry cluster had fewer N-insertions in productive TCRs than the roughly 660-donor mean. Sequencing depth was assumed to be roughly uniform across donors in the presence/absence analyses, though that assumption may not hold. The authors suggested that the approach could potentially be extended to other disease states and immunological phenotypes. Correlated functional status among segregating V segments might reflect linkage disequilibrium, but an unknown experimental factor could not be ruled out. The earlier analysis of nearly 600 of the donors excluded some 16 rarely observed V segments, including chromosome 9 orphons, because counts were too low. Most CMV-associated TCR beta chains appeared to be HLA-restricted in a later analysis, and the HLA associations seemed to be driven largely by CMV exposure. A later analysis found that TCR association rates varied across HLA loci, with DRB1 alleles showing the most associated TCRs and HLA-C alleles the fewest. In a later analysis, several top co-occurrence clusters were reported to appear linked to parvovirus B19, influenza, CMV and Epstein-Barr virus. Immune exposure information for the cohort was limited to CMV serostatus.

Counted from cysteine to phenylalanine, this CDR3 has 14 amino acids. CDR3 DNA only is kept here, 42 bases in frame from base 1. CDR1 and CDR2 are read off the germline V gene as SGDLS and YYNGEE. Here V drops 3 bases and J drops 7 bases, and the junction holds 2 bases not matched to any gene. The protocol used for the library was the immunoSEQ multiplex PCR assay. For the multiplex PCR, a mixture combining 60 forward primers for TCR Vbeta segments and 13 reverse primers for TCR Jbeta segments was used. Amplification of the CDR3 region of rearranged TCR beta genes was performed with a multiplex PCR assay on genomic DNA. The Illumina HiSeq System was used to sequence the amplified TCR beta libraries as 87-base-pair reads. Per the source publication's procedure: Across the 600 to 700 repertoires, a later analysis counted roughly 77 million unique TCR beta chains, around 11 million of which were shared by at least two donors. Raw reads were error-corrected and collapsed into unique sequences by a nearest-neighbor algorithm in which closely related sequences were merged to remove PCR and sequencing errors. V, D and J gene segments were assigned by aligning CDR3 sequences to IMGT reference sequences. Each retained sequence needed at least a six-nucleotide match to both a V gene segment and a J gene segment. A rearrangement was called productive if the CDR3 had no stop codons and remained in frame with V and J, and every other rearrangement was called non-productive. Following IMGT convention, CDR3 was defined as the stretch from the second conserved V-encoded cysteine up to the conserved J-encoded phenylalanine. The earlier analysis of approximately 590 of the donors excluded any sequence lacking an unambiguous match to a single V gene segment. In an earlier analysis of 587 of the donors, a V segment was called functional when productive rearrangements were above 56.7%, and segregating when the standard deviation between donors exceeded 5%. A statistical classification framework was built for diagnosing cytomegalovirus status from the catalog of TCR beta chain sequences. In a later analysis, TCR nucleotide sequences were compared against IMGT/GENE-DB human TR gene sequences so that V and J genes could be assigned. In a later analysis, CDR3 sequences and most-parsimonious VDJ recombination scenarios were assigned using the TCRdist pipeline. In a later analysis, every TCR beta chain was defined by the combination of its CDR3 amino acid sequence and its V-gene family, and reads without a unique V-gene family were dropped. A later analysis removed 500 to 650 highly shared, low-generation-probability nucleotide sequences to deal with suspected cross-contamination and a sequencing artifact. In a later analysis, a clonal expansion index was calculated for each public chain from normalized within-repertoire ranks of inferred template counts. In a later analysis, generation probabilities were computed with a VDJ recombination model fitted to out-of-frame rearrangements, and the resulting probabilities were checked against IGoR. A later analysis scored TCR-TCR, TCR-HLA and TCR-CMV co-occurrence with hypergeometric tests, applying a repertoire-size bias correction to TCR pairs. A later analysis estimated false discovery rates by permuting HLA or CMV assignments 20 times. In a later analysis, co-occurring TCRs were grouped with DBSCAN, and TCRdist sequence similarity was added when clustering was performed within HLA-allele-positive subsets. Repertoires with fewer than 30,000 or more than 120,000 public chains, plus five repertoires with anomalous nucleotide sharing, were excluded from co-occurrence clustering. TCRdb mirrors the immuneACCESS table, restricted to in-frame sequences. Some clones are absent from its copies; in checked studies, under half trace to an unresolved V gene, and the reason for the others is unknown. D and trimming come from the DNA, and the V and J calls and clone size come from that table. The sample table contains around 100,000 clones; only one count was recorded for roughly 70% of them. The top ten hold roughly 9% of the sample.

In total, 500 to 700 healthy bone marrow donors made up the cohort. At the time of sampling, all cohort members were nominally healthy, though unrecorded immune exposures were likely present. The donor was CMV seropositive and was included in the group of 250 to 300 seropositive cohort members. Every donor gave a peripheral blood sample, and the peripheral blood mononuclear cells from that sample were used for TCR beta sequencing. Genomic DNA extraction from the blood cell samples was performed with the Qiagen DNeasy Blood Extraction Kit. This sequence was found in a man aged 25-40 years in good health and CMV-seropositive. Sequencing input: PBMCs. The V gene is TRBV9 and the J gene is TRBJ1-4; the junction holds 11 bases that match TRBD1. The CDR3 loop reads CASSAGTGGEKLFF. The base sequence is TGTGCCAGCAGCGCCGGGACAGGGGGTGAAAAACTGTTTTTT.